This paragraph covers one T cell receptor (beta chain) sequence. Sequencing used immunoSEQ multiplex PCR; TCRdb keeps in-frame clones, though not all of them. The data show around 100,000 clones, roughly two thirds seen once. The sample belongs to a study of blood T cell repertoires in COVID-19. Study in general: The United States, Italy and Spain were the sources of the acute and convalescent COVID-19 samples. PBMCs, B-cell-depleted T cells, or T cells provided the cDNA or gDNA that made up the material.

The sample was peripheral blood. The origin of this receptor is a man at least 80 years old with acute or convalescent COVID-19.

The CDR3 region is CASSSGPNNEQFF. For the CDR3, the DNA is TGCGCCAGCTCCAGCGGTCCGAACAATGAGCAGTTCTTC. The V call is TRBV5-1, the J call TRBJ2-1; D is possibly TRBD2 (5 bases). The ends were cut back, 7 bases at V and 5 bases at J, with 13 bases in the middle. The germline gives CDR1 SGHRS, CDR2 YFSETQ. This CDR3 spans 13 amino acids.